A single T cell receptor beta chain is shown here with its context. The data belong to a study of blood T cell repertoires in COVID-19. Some clones are missing from TCRdb's copy, which holds only in-frame ones; the method was immunoSEQ multiplex PCR. The repertoire holds 200,000 to 250,000 clones, about 87% seen once, with about 3% in the top ten. The germline V gene has CDR1 SSHAT and CDR2 FNYEAQ (reference sequence). The CDR3 extends over 15 amino acids. With 5 bases clipped from V and 4 bases from J, the junction kept 7 bases outside the gene matches. The chain couples TRBV7-7 to TRBJ2-3, with TRBD2 matching 9 bases. This clonotype was sampled from a man aged 55 to 70 with acute or convalescent COVID-19. The specimen was peripheral blood. CDR3 region: CASSPGLAAADTQYF. CDR3 DNA sequence: TGTGCCAGCAGCCCGGGACTAGCTGCGGCAGATACGCAGTATTTT.